These T cell receptor beta chains were read from a single sample in a study of T cell responses to AZD1222 COVID-19 vaccine. TCRdb's copy holds only in-frame clones and misses some; the assay was immunoSEQ multiplex PCR. Altogether approximately 65,000 clones are present, around nine tenths being singletons, with the ten largest covering less than 9.5%. This specimen was peripheral blood, taken on day 0 of AZD1222 vaccination. Receptor source: an adult in good health. CDR3s include the opening cysteine and the closing phenylalanine or tryptophan. D genes are given only for firm matches. A row's size may be missing; if present it is once, few, many or a size class.

>NA|NA|TRBJ2-2|TRBV30|12
TGTGCCTGGAGACACAACACCGGGGAGCTGTTTTTT
CAWRHNTGELFF
>TRBD1|NA|TRBJ1-1|TRBV18|15
TGTGCCAGCTCACCAATCCAGGGGGCGGACACTGAAGCTTTCTTT
CASSPIQGADTEAFF
>NA|NA|TRBJ2-7|TRBV19|15
TGTGCCAGTAGTATGTCTCGGGAGAATTTGTACGAGCAGTACTTC
CASSMSRENLYEQYF
>TRBD2|few|TRBJ2-7|TRBV28|15
TGTGCCAGCAGTTTCATAGCGGGAGGGTCCTACGAGCAGTACTTC
CASSFIAGGSYEQYF
>TRBD2|NA|TRBJ2-1|TRBV9|17
TGTGCCAGCAGCGTAGATGGTAGCGGGAGTGGTAACAATGAGCAGTTCTTC
CASSVDGSGSGNNEQFF
>NA|NA|TRBJ2-7|TRBV6-1|15
TGTGCCAGCAGTGAAATCCCCGGGAAAGGATACGAGCAGTACTTC
CASSEIPGKGYEQYF
>TRBD2|NA|TRBJ2-1|TRBV25-1|15
TGTGCCAGCAGTGAGACTAGCGGACCATACAATGAGCAGTTCTTC
CASSETSGPYNEQFF
>NA|once|TRBJ2-7|TRBV7-2|16
TGTGCCAGCACAAAGGGAGGGACAGGACAAACGTACGAGCAGTACTTC
CASTKGGTGQTYEQYF
>NA|once|TRBJ2-6|TRBV6-5|15
TGTGCCAGCAGACTACTATCAGCTGGGGCCAACGTCCTGACTTTC
CASRLLSAGANVLTF
>NA|NA|TRBJ2-3|TRBV29-1|15
TGCAGCGCCAAGACGGGGACAATGAGCACAGATACGCAGTATTTT
CSAKTGTMSTDTQYF
>TRBD1|NA|TRBJ1-2|TRBV3-1/TRBV3-2|15
TGTGCCAGCAGCCTGGGACAGGGATACAACTATGGCTACACCTTC
CASSLGQGYNYGYTF
>TRBD1|NA|TRBJ1-1|TRBV6-6|16
TGTGCCAGCAGACGGACAGGGGGCAGGAGGAACACTGAAGCTTTCTTT
CASRRTGGRRNTEAFF
>TRBD2|NA|TRBJ2-1|TRBV4-1|15
TGCGCCAGCAGCCAAGTCTCGGGACTAGCTAATGAGCAGTTCTTC
CASSQVSGLANEQFF
>NA|NA|TRBJ2-3|TRBV14|14
TGTGCCAGCAGCCAAGATTACGCCACAGATACGCAGTATTTT
CASSQDYATDTQYF
>TRBD2|NA|TRBJ2-1|TRBV4-1|16
TGCGCCAGCAGCCAAGATCCCTCTAGCGGCAACAATGAGCAGTTCTTC
CASSQDPSSGNNEQFF
>NA|once|TRBJ1-2|TRBV7-9|15
TGTGCCAGCAGCGGGATAGGGACCGATGGCTATGGCTACACCTTC
CASSGIGTDGYGYTF
>TRBD2|NA|TRBJ2-1|TRBV7-2|14
TGTGCCAGCAGCCCCCAAGCGGGAGCGGGTGAGCAGTTCTTC
CASSPQAGAGEQFF
>TRBD2|NA|TRBJ2-4|TRBV14|17
TGTGCCAGCAGCCCCTTAACTAGCGGGAGTTCCAAAAACATTCAGTACTTC
CASSPLTSGSSKNIQYF
>TRBD2|NA|TRBJ2-1|TRBV4-1|19
TGCGCCAGCAGCCAAGAGAGGCTAGCGGGAGGAAGCTCCTACAATGAGCAGTTCTTC
CASSQERLAGGSSYNEQFF
>TRBD1|NA|TRBJ1-5|TRBV7-2|14
TGTGCCAGCAGCTCCCGGACAGGGGGACAGCCCCAGCATTTT
CASSSRTGGQPQHF
>NA|NA|TRBJ2-1|TRBV7-6|14
TGTGCCAGCAGCTTAGTTGACGTCCGGGGTGAGCAGTTCTTC
CASSLVDVRGEQFF
>NA|NA|TRBJ1-3|TRBV18|17
TGTGCCAGCTCACCACGCCAGGACACAACCAGAGGAAACACCATATATTTT
CASSPRQDTTRGNTIYF
>NA|NA|TRBJ2-1|TRBV29-1|12
TGCAGCGTGAGTTGGCGGGGCGGTGAGCAGTTCTTC
CSVSWRGGEQFF
>NA|NA|TRBJ2-7|TRBV13|16
TGTGCCAGCACCGCTCGCGAGACCTCGAGCTCCTACGAGCAGTACTTC
CASTARETSSSYEQYF
>NA|NA|TRBJ1-5|TRBV28|15
TGTGCCAGCAGTTTGGGCAGCCATAGCAATCAGCCCCAGCATTTT
CASSLGSHSNQPQHF